A selection of T cell receptor beta chains follows, all from one sample in a study of vaccination effects on CD4 cells after COVID-19. The method was immunoSEQ multiplex PCR; TCRdb's version includes in-frame clones alone and lacks a portion of them. Here the sample spans tens of thousands of clones, approximately 80% being singletons. Antigens of these TCRs are unknown. The specimen was CD4+ T cells from PBMCs cultured with HCoV-229E spike peptides, collected after COVID-19 vaccination. Receptor source: a human donor who received a COVID-19 vaccine. Each CDR3 is given with its conserved first and last residue. The order of the fields is CDR3 length, J gene, V gene, clone size, D gene, CDR3 DNA, CDR3 protein. The D gene is left open where the match is weak. For some rows the clone size is stated as once, few or many, or as a class when expanded; others skip it.

length: 15
J: TRBJ1-3
V: TRBV5-6
size: .
D: .
DNA: TGTGCCAGCAGCTGGGGACCCCCAGAAGGAAACACCATATATTTT
CDR3: CASSWGPPEGNTIYF

length: 17
J: TRBJ2-5
V: TRBV6-2/TRBV6-3
size: .
D: TRBD2
DNA: TGTGCCAGCAGTTACTCGCCAGGACTAGAAAGTAAAGAGACCCAGTACTTC
CDR3: CASSYSPGLESKETQYF

length: 17
J: TRBJ1-3
V: TRBV5-5
size: .
D: .
DNA: TGTGCCAGCAGCTTCCTGGGAGGGAATAGCCCTGGAAACACCATATATTTT
CDR3: CASSFLGGNSPGNTIYF

length: 14
J: TRBJ2-3
V: TRBV6-1
size: .
D: .
DNA: TGTGCCAGCAGTCCCCAACACCCCACAGATACGCAGTATTTT
CDR3: CASSPQHPTDTQYF

length: 17
J: TRBJ1-5
V: TRBV7-3
size: .
D: TRBD1
DNA: TGTGCCAGCAGCTGGACAGGGGTAAGTTATAGCAATCAGCCCCAGCATTTT
CDR3: CASSWTGVSYSNQPQHF

length: 13
J: TRBJ1-6
V: TRBV30
size: .
D: TRBD1
DNA: TGTGCCTGGGGGACAGGGCGGAATTCACCCCTCCACTTT
CDR3: CAWGTGRNSPLHF

length: 15
J: TRBJ2-2
V: TRBV30
size: .
D: .
DNA: TGTGCCTGGAGTGTCCTACTCAGGGCTGCCGGGGAGCTGTTTTTT
CDR3: CAWSVLLRAAGELFF

length: 14
J: TRBJ2-5
V: TRBV5-1
size: .
D: TRBD2
DNA: TGCGCCAGCAGCCCGACTAGCGGGGCGGAGACCCAGTACTTC
CDR3: CASSPTSGAETQYF

length: 16
J: TRBJ2-4
V: TRBV4-2
size: .
D: .
DNA: TGTGCCAGCAGCCGCACACCATCCGAGGCCAAAAACATTCAGTACTTC
CDR3: CASSRTPSEAKNIQYF

length: 18
J: TRBJ2-3
V: TRBV5-5
size: .
D: .
DNA: TGTGCCAGCAGCACACCTACAGGAGGGGGGGGTGGAGCAGATACGCAGTATTTT
CDR3: CASSTPTGGGGGADTQYF

length: 13
J: TRBJ1-2
V: TRBV18
size: .
D: .
DNA: TGTGCCAGCTCAGGGCCCCAGGGCTATGGCTACACCTTC
CDR3: CASSGPQGYGYTF

length: 14
J: TRBJ2-5
V: TRBV5-1
size: .
D: TRBD2
DNA: TGCGCCAGCAGCCCCGGGACTAACCAAGAGACCCAGTACTTC
CDR3: CASSPGTNQETQYF

length: 20
J: TRBJ2-1
V: TRBV13
size: .
D: TRBD2
DNA: TGTGCCAGCAGCTTAGTTTTAGGTCTAGCGGGGGTGTTCCTATACAATGAGCAGTTCTTC
CDR3: CASSLVLGLAGVFLYNEQFF

length: 15
J: TRBJ2-1
V: TRBV6-2/TRBV6-3
size: .
D: TRBD2
DNA: TGTGCCAGCAGTTATCGACTAGCCGGCCGCAATGAGCAGTTCTTC
CDR3: CASSYRLAGRNEQFF

length: 13
J: TRBJ2-1
V: TRBV29-1
size: .
D: .
DNA: TGCAGCGTTTTAGCTAGCGCCCGCAATGAGCAGTTCTTC
CDR3: CSVLASARNEQFF

length: 14
J: TRBJ2-4
V: TRBV5-1
size: .
D: .
DNA: TGCGCCAGCAGCTTAGGGCAGGATGGGAACATTCAGTACTTC
CDR3: CASSLGQDGNIQYF

length: 15
J: TRBJ2-3
V: TRBV7-9
size: few
D: .
DNA: TGTGCCAGCAGCCCGAGGGGGGGGCGGCCAGATACGCAGTATTTT
CDR3: CASSPRGGRPDTQYF

length: 15
J: TRBJ2-1
V: TRBV2
size: once
D: TRBD1
DNA: TGTGCCAGCAGTGCCTTACAGGGGTCCTACAATGAGCAGTTCTTC
CDR3: CASSALQGSYNEQFF

length: 14
J: TRBJ1-2
V: TRBV20-1
size: .
D: .
DNA: TGCAGTGCTAGTGGTCAGTTACAGACCTATGGCTACACCTTC
CDR3: CSASGQLQTYGYTF

length: 13
J: TRBJ2-5
V: TRBV2
size: .
D: .
DNA: TGTGCCAGCAGTGAGGTGGGGCAAGAGACCCAGTACTTC
CDR3: CASSEVGQETQYF

length: 13
J: TRBJ2-2
V: TRBV12-3/TRBV12-4
size: .
D: .
DNA: TGTGCCAGCAGCATCGGGGGGCTCGGGGAGCTGTTTTTT
CDR3: CASSIGGLGELFF

length: 13
J: TRBJ2-5
V: TRBV18
size: .
D: TRBD1
DNA: TGTGCCAGCTCTGGACAGGGGGCGGAGACCCAGTACTTC
CDR3: CASSGQGAETQYF

length: 17
J: TRBJ2-2
V: TRBV3-1/TRBV3-2
size: few
D: .
DNA: TGTGCCAGCAGCCAAGACGCCCGGACCCCGAACACCGGGGAGCTGTTTTTT
CDR3: CASSQDARTPNTGELFF

length: 14
J: TRBJ1-4
V: TRBV19
size: few
D: TRBD1
DNA: TGTGCCAGTAGTGCAACAGGGGGCCCTTCAAAACTGTTTTTT
CDR3: CASSATGGPSKLFF

length: 13
J: TRBJ1-5
V: TRBV12-3/TRBV12-4
size: .
D: .
DNA: TGTGCCAGCAGCCGTGGAGGGGGTCAGCCCCAGCATTTT
CDR3: CASSRGGGQPQHF

length: 16
J: TRBJ2-1
V: TRBV9
size: few
D: .
DNA: TGTGCCAGCAGCGTAGGTGGTAGCGGTTTCTACAATGAGCAGTTCTTC
CDR3: CASSVGGSGFYNEQFF

length: 16
J: TRBJ2-2
V: TRBV9
size: .
D: TRBD1
DNA: TGTGCCAGCAGCGTGAGAGGAGACAGGGTTGGCGGGGAGCTGTTTTTT
CDR3: CASSVRGDRVGGELFF

length: 14
J: TRBJ2-4
V: TRBV7-2
size: .
D: .
DNA: TGTGCCAGCAGCTCGCAGTCTAGGTTTCGAGGTCCTTACTTC
CDR3: CASSSQSRFRGPYF

length: 13
J: TRBJ1-3
V: TRBV6-5
size: .
D: TRBD1
DNA: TGTGCCAGCCAGGGGGCGAATGGAAACACCATATATTTT
CDR3: CASQGANGNTIYF

length: 15
J: TRBJ1-5
V: TRBV18
size: .
D: TRBD1
DNA: TGTGCCAGCTCACTTACAGGGGGCCCGGATCAGCCCCAGCATTTT
CDR3: CASSLTGGPDQPQHF

length: 14
J: TRBJ2-1
V: TRBV19
size: .
D: .
DNA: TGTGCCAGTAAACAGGCGTCCTCCTACAATGAGCAGTTCTTC
CDR3: CASKQASSYNEQFF

length: 12
J: TRBJ1-3
V: TRBV6-5
size: .
D: .
DNA: TGTGCCAGCAGTTCTCAGGGAAACACCATATATTTT
CDR3: CASSSQGNTIYF

length: 14
J: TRBJ2-1
V: TRBV6-5
size: .
D: .
DNA: TGTGCCAGCAACGGGCCGGGCTCCTACAATGAGCAGTTCTTC
CDR3: CASNGPGSYNEQFF

length: 15
J: TRBJ1-1
V: TRBV5-1
size: .
D: .
DNA: TGCGCCAGCAGCTTGGCCACACCCGGCTCAAAGGGAGCTTTCTTT
CDR3: CASSLATPGSKGAFF

length: 15
J: TRBJ1-2
V: TRBV6-1
size: .
D: .
DNA: TGTGCCAGCAGTGAAAGGGGTGAACGAAACTATGGCTACACCTTC
CDR3: CASSERGERNYGYTF

length: 17
J: TRBJ2-1
V: TRBV27
size: .
D: .
DNA: TGTGCCAGCAAACCCCGTCCAGGTGGGTTCTCCTACAATGAGCAGTTCTTC
CDR3: CASKPRPGGFSYNEQFF

length: 16
J: TRBJ1-1
V: TRBV18
size: .
D: TRBD1
DNA: TGTGCCAGCTCACCAGCAGGGGGCGCGGGTTTAACTGAAGCTTTCTTT
CDR3: CASSPAGGAGLTEAFF

length: 14
J: TRBJ2-4
V: TRBV6-5
size: .
D: .
DNA: TGTGCCAGCAGGATGGGGGGGGCGGCAAACATTCAGTACTTC
CDR3: CASRMGGAANIQYF

length: 14
J: TRBJ1-1
V: TRBV5-1
size: few
D: .
DNA: TGCGCCAGCAGCTTGGATCAGGGGAGGACTGAAGCTTTCTTT
CDR3: CASSLDQGRTEAFF

length: 15
J: TRBJ2-7
V: TRBV7-2
size: .
D: TRBD2
DNA: TGTGCCAGCAGCTCCCAGGGACTAGCGGGGGGGCAGGAGTTTTTC
CDR3: CASSSQGLAGGQEFF

length: 14
J: TRBJ2-5
V: TRBV5-5
size: .
D: TRBD1
DNA: TGTGCCAGCAGCCCGACAGGGGGCGGCGAGACCCAGTACTTC
CDR3: CASSPTGGGETQYF

length: 16
J: TRBJ1-2
V: TRBV5-1
size: .
D: .
DNA: TGCGCCAGCAGCTTGACCGCAGGGAGTCCCAACTATGGCTACACCTTC
CDR3: CASSLTAGSPNYGYTF

length: 16
J: TRBJ2-3
V: TRBV24-1
size: .
D: TRBD1
DNA: TGTGCCACCAGTGATCCGGGACAGGGGACCACAGATACGCAGTATTTT
CDR3: CATSDPGQGTTDTQYF

length: 16
J: TRBJ1-3
V: TRBV18
size: .
D: .
DNA: TGTGCCAGCTCACCCCTCGACAGCCCCTCTGGAAACACCATATATTTT
CDR3: CASSPLDSPSGNTIYF

length: 14
J: TRBJ1-2
V: TRBV6-5
size: .
D: TRBD1
DNA: TGTGCCAGCTTAATCCGACAGGGTCACTATGGCTACACCTTC
CDR3: CASLIRQGHYGYTF

length: 15
J: TRBJ2-3
V: TRBV5-1
size: .
D: TRBD2
DNA: TGCGCCAGCAGCGAGCCTAGCGGGGACACAGATACGCAGTATTTT
CDR3: CASSEPSGDTDTQYF

length: 15
J: TRBJ2-6
V: TRBV7-3
size: .
D: .
DNA: TGTGCCAGCAGCTTAACCCCTTCTGGGGCCAACGTCCTGACTTTC
CDR3: CASSLTPSGANVLTF